Presented here are 20 T cell receptor beta chains from one specimen sequenced in a study of tumor and adjacent non-tumor tissue in lung cancer (dated by TCRdb to 2016 to 2018). Libraries were constructed by multiplex PCR. TCRdb records Illumina HiSeq 2500 as the sequencer. TCRbeta libraries were constructed through three rounds of nested PCR with primers (Table S4) according to protocols adapted from ARM-PCR. TCRdb applied fastp at Q25 and MiXCR to the public reads, then kept only in-frame beta chains. Every distinct CDR3 protein forms one entry, paired with its most common genes and DNA. For this sample the table gives about 110,000 distinct CDR3 sequences, of which about 75% were detected only once. The ten biggest clones cover 37% of the sample. RNA was extracted from bulk unsorted tissue and checked for quality with a NanoDrop ND-1000 and an Agilent 2100. The sample consisted of lung tumor tissue. The receptors were gathered from a woman aged 55-75 years with non-small cell lung cancer.

With regard to this clonotype: One end of the junction varies from germline; a read error may be responsible. The chain has TRBV13 and TRBJ2-3; the D gene could be TRBD1 or TRBD2 (5 bases each). Germline V gene sequence: CDR1 PRHDT, CDR2 FYEKMQ (reference sequence). This CDR3 comprises 13 residues. The CDR3 DNA follows: TGTGCCAACACTCGGGGACGCACAGATACGCATTATTTT. Translating it yields CANTRGRTDTHYF.

This clonotype was seen just once. The chain is built from TRBV11-3 and TRBJ2-7; possibly TRBD2 for D (6 bases). This CDR3 region has 14 residues. Germline assignment: CDR1 SGHNT and CDR2 YENEEA. V lost 3 bases to trimming and J lost 10 bases, with 19 bases between them. Here the CDR3 DNA reads TGTGCCAGCAGCTTGGACTATTCCCTTAGAGAACAGTACTTC. It yields the protein CASSLDYSLREQYF.

This clonotype was observed once. This CDR3 fails to terminate in the conserved phenylalanine or tryptophan, so it likely reflects a read error. The chain joins TRBV11-2 to TRBJ2-5; a possible D gene is TRBD2 (6 bases). Germline CDR1 and CDR2: SGHAT and FQNNGV. This CDR3 contains 16 residues. This chain's CDR3 is CASRRSRTGGQETQYL. DNA for the CDR3: TGTGCCAGCAGACGTAGCCGAACCGGGGGTCAAGAAACCCAGTACCTC.

Notes on this clonotype: A read error may account for a junction end that differs from germline. The rearrangement uses TRBV11-2 and TRBJ2-5; tentative D call: TRBD1 (6 bases). Germline V gives CDR1 SGHAT, CDR2 FQNNGV. The CDR3 totals 14 residues. CDR3 protein: CASTPQGGQETQYF. CDR3 nucleotide sequence: TGTGCCAGTACTCCACAGGGCGGTCAAGAGACACAGTACTTC.

This clonotype has only one observation. The CDR3 does not end in the conserved phenylalanine or tryptophan, so this is likely a read error. This sequence joins TRBV12-3 or TRBV12-4 and TRBJ1-1; 7 bases align to TRBD1. CDR3 size: 15 residues. Written as DNA, the CDR3 is TGTGCCAGGAGTTTTCCCGGATCCCAGACAGGGGAAGCTTTCCTT. This codes for CARSFPGSQTGEAFL.

This clonotype was seen ten or more times. The DNA of the CDR3 is TGCGCCAGCAGTGGGCAAACAGGGAACACTGAAGCTTTCTTT. Its protein is CASSGQTGNTEAFF. The chain has TRBV10-2 and TRBJ1-1, with D possibly being TRBD1 (5 bases). Trimming took 4 bases from V and 1 from J, leaving 10 bases between them. Germline V CDR1 and CDR2: WSHSY, SAAADI. This CDR3 has 14 residues.

As regards this clonotype: A single base separates this from a much larger clone, so it may be a read error. The chain has TRBV4-1 and TRBJ1-4; D is perhaps TRBD1 (5 bases). CDR1 is MGHRA, CDR2 YSYEKL, per germline. The CDR3 is 15 residues long. For the CDR3, the DNA is TGCGCCAGCAGCCAAGTTACAGGCCTAAATGAAAAACAGTTTTTT. Amino acids: CASSQVTGLNEKQFF.

Note on this clonotype: A read error is possible here, since a much larger clone lies one base away. The V call is TRBV4-3, the J call TRBJ2-3; a weak D match, TRBD2 (6 bases). Per the germline V gene, CDR1 is LGHNA and CDR2 is YSLEER. CDR3 length: 17 amino acids. DNA for the CDR3: TGCACCAGCAGCCCCAGACGACTAGGATCTAGCACAGATACGCAGTATTTT. Its translation is CTSSPRRLGSSTDTQYF.

V and J are TRBV11-2 and TRBJ2-3; D remains ambiguous. The V end was cut by 1 base, the J end by 0 bases, with 5 bases between. The CDR3 is 14 residues long. Germline values: CDR1 SGHAT, CDR2 FQNNGV. CDR3 bases: TGTGCCAGCAGCTTAGTTGGGAGCACAGATACGCAGTATTTT. Protein: CASSLVGSTDTQYF.

On this clonotype: One end of the junction is discordant with germline, which a read error may explain. The chain uses TRBV20-1 and TRBJ2-2, with D possibly being TRBD2 (5 bases). In germline, CDR1 is DFQATT, CDR2 SNEGSKA (reference sequence). This CDR3 contains 12 residues. This CDR3 reads CSARSKIGELFF. CDR3 nucleotide sequence: TGCAGTGCTAGATCGAAGATCGGGGAGTTGTTTTTT.

This clonotype was recorded at least ten times. V and J are TRBV4-1 and TRBJ1-2, with 9 bases aligning to TRBD1. The germline CDR1 and CDR2 sequences are MGHRA and YSYEKL. Losses at the gene ends were 1 base for V and 7 bases for J; bases not matched to a gene: 7. The CDR3 runs 15 residues. In DNA, the CDR3 is TGCGCCAGCAGCCAAGTATCGACAGGGGGAGGTGGCTACACCTTC. Its translation is CASSQVSTGGGGYTF.

For this clonotype: A read error is likely, as this CDR3 ends without the conserved phenylalanine or tryptophan. The rearrangement joins TRBV4-3 to TRBJ2-2; 7 bases are shared with TRBD1. Per germline, CDR1 LGHNA and CDR2 YSLEER. The CDR3 spans 18 residues. J was trimmed by 8 bases and V by 5 bases; bases with no gene match: 20. CDR3: CASSSRGHGERGTGELFL. CDR3 bases: TGCGCCAGCAGCTCAAGGGGGCACGGGGAACGCGGCACAGGGGAGCTGTTTTTA.

This clonotype was seen just once. One junction end does not reproduce the germline sequence, and a read error may be involved. The chain has TRBV6-1 and TRBJ2-1; the D is unclear. Germline V gene sequence: CDR1 MNHNS, CDR2 SASEGT. This CDR3 is built from 13 residues. The CDR3 region has the DNA TGTCCCAGCAAACCAGGATTGAACAATGAGCAGTTCTTC. Its protein is CPSKPGLNNEQFF.

The count of this clonotype is one. This could be a read error, since a much larger clone is one nucleotide away. The chain recombines TRBV29-1 with TRBJ1-1, with a possible D match to TRBD1 (5 bases). The CDR3 consists of 12 residues. CDR1 SQVTM and CDR2 ANQGSEA come from the germline V gene. CDR3 in DNA: TGCAGCGTTTCCGGGACGGACACTGAAACTTTCTTT. Protein: CSVSGTDTETFF.

Notes on this clonotype: One end of the junction varies from germline; a read error may be responsible. The chain employs TRBV29-1 and TRBJ2-7; no firm D call. The V gene's germline CDR1 is SQVTM and CDR2 ANQGSEA. The CDR3 extends over 9 amino acids. This CDR3 reads CSALHEQCF. The CDR3 region has the DNA TGCAGCGCACTCCACGAGCAGTGCTTC.

The chain is built from TRBV10-3 and TRBJ2-1, with no clear D. The germline gives CDR1 ENHRY, CDR2 SYGVKD. V dropped 2 bases and J dropped 6 bases, with 5 bases sitting between them. The CDR3 length is 12 residues. The CDR3 coding sequence is TGTGCCATCAGTGAGACTCGCAATGAGCAGTTCTTC. Translation: CAISETRNEQFF.

With respect to this clonotype: The junction and the germline gene differ at one end; a read error may be behind it. This sequence joins TRBV4-2 and TRBJ2-5; possible D gene TRBD1, 6 bases. The CDR3 has 14 amino acids. Germline CDR1 and CDR2: LGHNA and YNFKEQ. This chain's CDR3 is CVSSQGLGGETQYF. CDR3 DNA: TGTGTCAGCAGCCAAGGTTTAGGGGGTGAGACCCAGTACTTC.

The chain couples TRBV30 to TRBJ2-3; 14 nucleotides line up with TRBD2. The germline V gene encodes CDR1 GTSNPN and CDR2 SVGIG (reference sequence). V lost 8 bases, J lost 5 bases, and 18 bases stayed unmatched. The CDR3 has 18 residues. This CDR3 is CARRTTPGLAGGIDTQYF. CDR3 DNA sequence: TGTGCCCGGCGGACAACCCCAGGACTAGCGGGGGGAATAGATACGCAGTATTTT.

On this clonotype: This may arise from a read error, as a much more abundant clone is one base away. The rearrangement joins TRBV6-5 to TRBJ2-3; the D is unclear. Germline lookup yields CDR1 MNHEY and CDR2 SVGAGI. This CDR3 spans 12 amino acids. V was shortened by 11 bases and J by 2 bases, with 11 bases between the two germline ends. CDR3 amino acids: CAGKELTDTQYF. CDR3 nucleotides: TGTGCCGGCAAGGAGCTCACAGATACGCAGTATTTT.

This clonotype was seen repeatedly, ten times or more. V is TRBV6-5 and J is TRBJ2-1; TRBD2 matches at 11 bases. The CDR3 is 11 residues long. Looked up from germline, CDR1 is MNHEY and CDR2 is SVGAGI. The V and J ends lost 6 bases and 15 bases, in that order; junction bases with no gene match: 4. The CDR3 DNA sequence: TGTGCCAGCAGGGGACTAGCGGCCTGGTTCTTC. Translating gives CASRGLAAWFF.